This T cell receptor beta chain was documented in a study of cytomegalovirus exposure and HLA in healthy donors. Everyone who donated was a healthy bone marrow donor. With 60 Vbeta and 13 Jbeta primers, the PCR was carried out. Clones were read by immunoSEQ multiplex PCR, and TCRdb kept only the in-frame ones, dropping some. The data contain 250,000 to 300,000 clones, 84% of them seen just once; the ten biggest clones take up roughly 2%. With regard to this clone: Its cognate antigen is unknown.

Between the trimmed V and J ends, which lost 5 bases and 5 bases, there was a span of 13 bases. The CDR3 runs to 15 residues. Looked up from germline, CDR1 is MNHEY and CDR2 is SMNVEV (reference sequence). General observations from the study: Most of the TCR beta V segments (in an earlier analysis) were productive either about 90% or about 30% of the time.

Sequences were obtained from PBMCs. V usage is TRBV27 and J usage is TRBJ1-6, with D possibly TRBD1 on 6 matching bases. The clonotype comes from a woman in her 40s in good health and CMV-seropositive. This CDR3 is CASSLRGGNNSPLHF. CDR3 nucleotides: TGTGCCAGCAGTCTCAGGGGAGGGAATAATTCACCCCTCCACTTT.